Following are 9 T cell receptor beta chains from one sample sequenced in a study of cytomegalovirus exposure and HLA in healthy donors. PCR primers comprised 60 Vbeta and 13 Jbeta primers. Sequenced by immunoSEQ multiplex PCR; TCRdb stores in-frame clones only, minus some. The table for this sample gives 53,000 or so clones. The sequencing sample was made of PBMCs. These receptors all come from a man aged 18 to 29 in good health and CMV-seropositive.

The chain uses TRBV11-3 and TRBJ1-1, with a weak D call TRBD1 (6 bases). The length of the CDR3 is 14 residues. The V end was cut by 8 bases, the J end by 0 bases, with 13 bases between. Germline V gene sequence: CDR1 SGHNT, CDR2 YENEEA. The CDR3 nucleotides read TGTGCCAGCCAACGGGGGGGGCTGAACACTGAAGCTTTCTTT. Its translation is CASQRGGLNTEAFF.

The chain couples TRBV28 to TRBJ1-5, with D possibly matching TRBD1 (6 bases). The CDR3 is 15 residues long. Per the germline V gene, CDR1 is MDHEN and CDR2 is SYDVKM. The V end was cut by 1 base, the J end by 1 base, with 8 bases between. In DNA form, the CDR3 reads TGTGCCAGCAGTTTATACCAGGGGAGCAATCAGCCCCAGCATTTT. This codes for CASSLYQGSNQPQHF.

The V and J genes are TRBV12-5 and TRBJ1-1; 7 bases are a match to TRBD1. Germline values: CDR1 LGHNT, CDR2 FRNRAP. V gave up 6 bases and J gave up 4 bases; unmatched junction bases: 5. The CDR3 is 13 amino acids. The CDR3 DNA reads TGTGCTAGTGGAATAACAGGGGTCACTGAAGCTTTCTTT. Its translation is CASGITGVTEAFF.

The genes are TRBV27 and TRBJ2-7; 8 positions match TRBD2. J gave up 7 bases and V 3 bases, and 11 bases lay outside the gene matches. CDR1 and CDR2 (germline): MNHEY, SMNVEV (reference sequence). The CDR3 is 15 residues long. The CDR3 spells CASSLSGGSSGEQYF. As DNA, the CDR3 is TGTGCCAGCAGTTTGAGCGGGGGTAGCTCGGGGGAGCAGTACTTC.

The V and J genes are TRBV7-2 and TRBJ1-4; 7 nucleotides align to TRBD1. Unmatched junction bases numbered 4, after V lost 5 bases and J lost 4 bases. CDR1 and CDR2 from the germline V gene are SGHTA and FQGNSA. This CDR3 region has 14 residues. CDR3 DNA sequence: TGTGCCAGCAGCCTAAACAGGGGTAATGAAAAACTGTTTTTT. It yields the protein CASSLNRGNEKLFF.

The rearrangement uses TRBV15 and TRBJ1-5; a weak D match, TRBD1 (6 bases). The CDR3 extends over 17 amino acids. V lost 1 base and J lost 2, with 15 bases in between. Germline V gene sequence: CDR1 LNHNV, CDR2 YYDKDF (reference sequence). DNA for the CDR3: TGTGCCACCAGCAGAGTTGGGGGGGCTGAGGGCAATCAGCCCCAGCATTTT. This translates into CATSRVGGAEGNQPQHF.

V is TRBV28 and J is TRBJ1-3; D gene uncertain. The CDR3 runs to 14 residues. Trimming pared 3 bases from V and 0 bases from J, leaving 6 bases between. Germline loops: CDR1 MDHEN, CDR2 SYDVKM. CDR3 sequence reads: CASSFGGSGNTIYF. The CDR3, as DNA: TGTGCCAGCAGTTTCGGAGGCTCTGGAAACACCATATATTTT.

CDR3 sequence: CASSHRDRSNQPQHF. The CDR3 coding sequence is TGTGCCAGCAGTCACAGGGACAGATCCAATCAGCCCCAGCATTTT. This chain uses TRBV6-6 with TRBJ1-5; the match to TRBD1 covers 7 bases. CDR1 MNHNY and CDR2 SVGAGI come from the germline V gene (reference sequence). The CDR3 covers 15 residues. The J segment lost 3 bases and the V segment lost 5 bases, leaving 7 bases of the junction unmatched.

The gene calls are TRBV5-1 and TRBJ2-5, with D possibly TRBD1 on 5 matching bases. Germline CDR1 reads SGHRS; CDR2 reads YFSETQ. This CDR3 region has 12 residues. V was pared by 8 bases and J by 3 bases, with 11 bases between. The CDR3 region is CASRGREETQYF. For the CDR3, the DNA is TGCGCCAGTAGGGGTCGGGAAGAGACCCAGTACTTC.